The 4 T cell receptor beta chains given below trace back to one sample, sequenced in a study of glioma-infiltrating T cells. Amplification of TCR alpha and beta CDR3 regions from RNA used iRepertoire nested multiplex PCR. TCRdb redid the calling of the multiplex PCR reads with MiXCR, one entry per CDR3 protein. This sample has some 3,200 distinct CDR3 sequences, with 17% found just once. The sequenced sample consisted of glioma tissue, nonneoplastic brain tissue, or PBMCs (not recorded which). The receptor set was obtained from a human donor with low-grade glioma or glioblastoma, undergoing nonglioma brain surgery, or in good health (not recorded which).

This clonotype was recorded at least ten times. This rearrangement joins TRBV28 to TRBJ2-5; D not certain. The germline V and J ends were trimmed by 5 bases and 8 bases, with 12 bases remaining between them. This CDR3 contains 12 residues. Germline CDR1 and CDR2: MDHEN and SYDVKM. The CDR3 nucleotides read TGTGCCAGCAGTGTATTAAGAGAAACCCAGTACTTC. Translating gives CASSVLRETQYF. Using reference TRBV28 and TRBJ2-5 for the parts outside the CDR3, the full variable domain is DVKVTQSSRYLVKRTGEKVFLECVQDMDHENMFWYRQDPGLGLRLIYFSYDVKMKEKGDIPEGYSVSREKKERFSLILESASTNQTSMYLCASSVLRETQYFGPGTRLLVL.

J is TRBJ2-5 and V is TRBV4-2; possible D gene TRBD1, 6 bases. V lost 3 bases to trimming and J lost 5 bases, with 16 bases between them. CDR1 is LGHNA, CDR2 YNFKEQ, per germline. The CDR3 has 15 amino acids. The CDR3 sequence is CASSHDTGILETQYF. CDR3 nucleotide sequence: TGTGCCAGCAGCCATGATACAGGGATTTTGGAGACCCAGTACTTC.

The rearrangement uses TRBV3-1 and TRBJ2-7, with D unresolved. Germline CDR1 and CDR2: LGHDT and YNNKEL (reference sequence). V gave up 6 bases and J gave up 3 bases, with 18 bases separating them. This CDR3 spans 15 amino acids. The CDR3 region is CASRRSSATRYEQYV. The CDR3 DNA sequence: TGTGCCAGCAGGCGTTCCTCGGCAACCCGCTACGAGCAGTACGTC.

The chain couples TRBV2 to TRBJ2-1; 9 bases agree with TRBD2. V lost 10 bases, J lost 7 bases, and 11 bases stayed unmatched. Germline assignment: CDR1 SNHLY and CDR2 FYNNEI. This CDR3 is 14 amino acids long. The CDR3, as DNA: TGTGCCACCCGGGCTAGCGGGGCTTGGAATGAGCAGTTCTTC. It codes for CATRASGAWNEQFF.